These 29 T cell receptor beta chains share one sample of origin, sequenced in a study of T cells in Graves' hyperthyroidism and ophthalmopathy. There were TCR beta CDR3 regions amplified from RNA transcripts. The primer set for the first-round RT-PCR of the TCR CDR3 was HTBI. TCRdb analysed the multiplex PCR reads with MiXCR anew, one entry per CDR3 protein. This table has 300,000 to 400,000 distinct CDR3 sequences, roughly 15% appearing once. The specimen was blood. The receptor source for this set is a woman in her 30s with Graves' ophthalmopathy.

In its sample, this clonotype was seen a few times. The CDR3 here is CASSLGWSYEQYF. The CDR3 DNA reads as TGTGCCAGCAGCTTGGGTTGGTCCTACGAGCAGTACTTC. The chain employs TRBV5-5 and TRBJ2-7, with unresolved D. This CDR3 has 13 residues. Germline values: CDR1 SGHKS, CDR2 YYEKEE (reference sequence). Trimming pared 0 bases from V and 1 base from J, leaving 5 bases between.

This clonotype was seen a few times. The chain carries TRBV24-1 and TRBJ2-1, with a weak D call TRBD1 (5 bases). CDR1 is KGHDR, CDR2 SFDVKD, per germline. V was pared by 5 bases and J by 1 base, with 20 bases between. The CDR3 covers 18 residues. CDR3 in amino acids: CATSAMNVRRGSYNEQFF. CDR3 nucleotides: TGTGCCACCAGTGCTATGAACGTAAGAAGGGGTTCCTACAATGAGCAGTTCTTC.

This clonotype came up many times. The chain carries TRBV20-1 and TRBJ2-5; TRBD1 might be the D (6 bases). V was shortened by 6 bases and J by 5 bases, with 16 bases between the two germline ends. This CDR3 has 13 residues. Germline V gene sequence: CDR1 DFQATT, CDR2 SNEGSKA (reference sequence). The CDR3 region is CSAARDTRETQYF. CDR3 coding DNA: TGCAGTGCCGCCCGGGACACCAGGGAGACCCAGTACTTC.

For this clonotype: A single base separates this from a much larger clone, so it may be a read error. The V and J genes are TRBV27 and TRBJ2-7; TRBD2 matches at 10 bases. Germline trimming cut 8 bases from V and 4 bases from J; bases unmatched to any gene: 14. The CDR3 runs 16 residues. Per germline, CDR1 MNHEY and CDR2 SMNVEV (reference sequence). This CDR3 reads CASGLEPGLAYYEQYF. In DNA form, the CDR3 reads TGTGCCAGCGGCTTAGAGCCGGGACTAGCGTATTACGAGCAGTACTTC.

This clonotype has at least ten counts. The germline gene is not matched at one end of the junction; a read error may be the cause. The chain joins TRBV28 to TRBJ1-4, with 8 bases fitting TRBD1. CDR1 and CDR2 from the germline V gene are MDHEN and SYDVKM. CDR3 length: 16 residues. CDR3 sequence: CASSSQGATTNEKLFF. The CDR3 DNA reads TGTGCCAGCAGTTCCCAGGGGGCTACAACAAATGAAAAACTGTTTTTT. The full variable domain, in which reference TRBV28 and TRBJ1-4 provide the parts outside the CDR3, is DVKVTQSSRYLVKRTGEKVFLECVQDMDHENMFWYRQDPGLGLRLIYFSYDVKMKEKGDIPEGYSVSREKKERFSLILESASTNQTSMYLCASSSQGATTNEKLFFGSGTQLSVL.

This clonotype was detected a few times. The chain couples TRBV27 to TRBJ2-1, with TRBD1 matching over 10 bases. V lost 5 bases, J lost 9 bases, and 10 bases stayed unmatched. Germline V gene lookup returns CDR1 MNHEY and CDR2 SMNVEV (reference sequence). This CDR3 spans 15 amino acids. The CDR3 DNA is TGTGCCAGCAGTACCCCGGGACAGGGGTGGGCTGAGCAGTTCTTC. Residues: CASSTPGQGWAEQFF.

In its sample, this clonotype was seen many times. The chain recombines TRBV18 with TRBJ2-1; a possible D gene is TRBD1 (6 bases). V dropped 4 bases and J dropped 4 bases, with 8 bases sitting between them. Per the germline V gene, CDR1 is KGHSH and CDR2 is LQKENI. The CDR3 has 13 amino acids. In DNA form, the CDR3 reads TGTGCCAGCTCACGCGGACAGTACAATGAGCAGTTCTTC. Residues: CASSRGQYNEQFF.

This clonotype was detected ten times or more. The chain carries TRBV6-1 and TRBJ1-1; unclear D gene. The CDR3 has 13 amino acids. Trimming removed 5 bases from V and 6 bases from J, with 13 bases in between. From germline, CDR1 is MNHNS and CDR2 SASEGT. CDR3 nucleotide sequence: TGTGCCAGCAGTTTTTTCCAGGCGTCTGAAGCTTTCTTT. The encoded protein is CASSFFQASEAFF.

This clonotype was observed at least ten times. The genes are TRBV2 and TRBJ2-2; 8 nucleotides line up with TRBD1. Germline V gene sequence: CDR1 SNHLY, CDR2 FYNNEI. The CDR3 has 16 amino acids. The J segment lost 5 bases and the V segment lost 11 bases, leaving 16 bases of the junction unmatched. CDR3 amino acids: CAGGQALSNPTGELFF. DNA for the CDR3: TGTGCCGGGGGACAGGCCCTAAGTAATCCAACCGGGGAGCTGTTTTTT. The full variable domain, in which reference TRBV2 and TRBJ2-2 provide the parts outside the CDR3, is EPEVTQTPSHQVTQMGQEVILRCVPISNHLYFYWYRQILGQKVEFLVSFYNNEISEKSEIFDDQFSVERPDGSNFTLKIRSTKLEDSAMYFCAGGQALSNPTGELFFGEGSRLTVL.

This clonotype was observed many times. The chain recombines TRBV28 with TRBJ2-2, with 13 bases matching TRBD2. Germline lookup yields CDR1 MDHEN and CDR2 SYDVKM. The CDR3 extends over 19 amino acids. The V segment lost 6 bases and the J segment 6 bases; nucleotides outside the gene matches: 16. This chain's CDR3 is CASSRTSGGAVVKAGELFF. Here the CDR3 DNA reads TGTGCCAGCAGCAGAACTAGCGGGGGGGCCGTTGTTAAAGCCGGGGAGCTGTTTTTT.

This clonotype has at least ten counts. The rearrangement uses TRBV2 and TRBJ1-4, with D maybe TRBD1 (5 bases). The CDR3 extends over 16 amino acids. Germline V lookup: CDR1 SNHLY, CDR2 FYNNEI. V lost 3 bases and J 8 bases, leaving 19 bases between the germline ends. The CDR3 is CASSEVRYGDDEKLFF. CDR3 nucleotide sequence: TGTGCCAGCAGTGAGGTGAGGTATGGGGACGACGAAAAACTGTTTTTT.

This clonotype was seen many times. The chain employs TRBV18 and TRBJ2-1, with 8 bases that match TRBD2. The CDR3 length is 15 residues. The V gene's germline CDR1 is KGHSH and CDR2 LQKENI. The ends lost 3 bases at V and 5 bases at J; junction bases unmatched: 6. The CDR3: CASSPLAGGNNEQFF. CDR3 DNA sequence: TGTGCCAGCTCACCTCTGGCGGGGGGCAACAATGAGCAGTTCTTC.

The chain employs TRBV19 and TRBJ1-5; D ambiguous. Trimming removed 5 bases at V and 5 bases at J, with 16 bases between. The CDR3 has 15 amino acids. CDR1 is LNHDA and CDR2 is SQIVND in the germline V gene (reference sequence). The CDR3 DNA reads as TGTGCCAGTAGTCCCCGGTCAGGTTTCCATCAGCCCCAGCATTTT. Translating gives CASSPRSGFHQPQHF.

As concerns this clonotype: The junction shows a germline mismatch at one end, possibly a read error. Written as DNA, the CDR3 is TGTGCCGGCAGCTTATTAGGGGTACTTGAGAACACTGAAGCTTTCTTT. Translated: CAGSLLGVLENTEAFF. The chain joins TRBV7-9 to TRBJ1-1, with D maybe TRBD1 (5 bases). This CDR3 is 16 amino acids long. Germline V lookup: CDR1 SEHNR, CDR2 FQNEAQ (reference sequence).

This clonotype was detected many times. The CDR3 DNA reads as TGTGCCAGCAGCTTCGGGTTTTCGCAGATCTACGAGCAGTACTTC. It yields the protein CASSFGFSQIYEQYF. This sequence joins TRBV11-1 and TRBJ2-7; the D is unclear. The CDR3 extends over 15 amino acids. The V and J ends lost 3 bases and 3 bases respectively, with 15 bases between them. In germline, CDR1 is SGHAT, CDR2 FQDESV (reference sequence).

At least ten counts were recorded for this clonotype. This sequence joins TRBV29-1 and TRBJ1-2; no clear D. CDR1 is SQVTM and CDR2 is ANQGSEA in the germline V gene. The CDR3 has 13 amino acids. Trimming stripped 1 base from V and 5 bases from J, with 11 bases between. In nucleotides, the CDR3 is TGCAGCGTTGAAGGGCGTGTTCATTATGGCTACACCTTC. Translated: CSVEGRVHYGYTF.

As for this clonotype: This may be a read error, as it is one base from a much larger clone. This sequence joins TRBV9 and TRBJ2-1, with 11 bases lining up with TRBD2. Trimming removed 4 bases from V and 0 bases from J; junction bases left unmatched: 9. There are 18 residues in the CDR3. Germline V CDR1 and CDR2: SGDLS, YYNGEE. The CDR3 is CASSIGTSGGLSYNEQFF. The CDR3 nucleotides are TGTGCCAGCAGCATAGGTACTAGCGGGGGCCTCTCCTACAATGAGCAGTTCTTC.

About this clonotype itself: A read error is possible here, since a much larger clone lies one base away. Since the CDR3 does not end with the conserved phenylalanine or tryptophan, this likely comes from a read error. This sequence joins TRBV6-1 and TRBJ1-1; 7 bases line up with TRBD1. The V and J ends lost 3 bases and 0 bases, in that order; junction bases with no gene match: 1. The CDR3 spans 14 residues. Germline loops: CDR1 MNHNS, CDR2 SASEGT. The CDR3 spells CASSEDRMNTEAFL. The CDR3 nucleotides read TGTGCCAGCAGTGAGGACAGGATGAACACTGAAGCTTTCCTT.

This clonotype was counted many times. The chain couples TRBV2 to TRBJ2-1, with 10 bases matching TRBD1. After removal of 5 bases from V and 6 bases from J, the junction contained 4 bases not matched to a gene. The CDR3 consists of 14 residues. The germline gives CDR1 SNHLY, CDR2 FYNNEI. CDR3 loop: CASSFGTGVNEQFF. The DNA of the CDR3 is TGTGCCAGCAGTTTTGGGACAGGGGTCAATGAGCAGTTCTTC.

This clonotype has a count of ten or more. The chain links TRBV28 to TRBJ1-2; no firm D call. Trimming removed 2 bases from V and 8 bases from J, with 12 bases in between. This CDR3 region has 13 residues. Germline V gene lookup returns CDR1 MDHEN and CDR2 SYDVKM. The CDR3 loop reads CASSLRAQWGYTF. DNA for the CDR3: TGTGCCAGCAGTTTAAGGGCCCAGTGGGGCTACACCTTC.

This clonotype occurred a few times. The chain uses TRBV10-3 and TRBJ2-2, with D perhaps TRBD1 (6 bases). V was clipped by 3 bases and J by 1 base, with 21 bases between them. The CDR3 has 19 residues. The germline V gene has CDR1 ENHRY and CDR2 SYGVKD. The CDR3 bases are TGTGCCATCAGTGATCCCTCCGCCGTGGGGGCGGGGAACACCGGGGAGCTGTTTTTT. This codes for CAISDPSAVGAGNTGELFF.

This clonotype was counted ten times or more. The J gene is TRBJ2-5, the V gene TRBV11-2, with D unclear. V shed 1 base and J shed 2 bases, with 5 bases lying between them. CDR1 SGHAT and CDR2 FQNNGV come from the germline V gene. The CDR3 runs to 13 residues. The chain's CDR3 is CASSLVMQETQYF. The CDR3 coding sequence is TGTGCCAGCAGCTTAGTAATGCAAGAGACCCAGTACTTC.

This chain joins TRBV5-6 and TRBJ1-5; a weak D match, TRBD1 (5 bases). Deletions cut 4 bases from V and 6 bases from J, with 11 bases between. The CDR3 runs to 13 residues. Looked up from germline, CDR1 is SGHDT and CDR2 is YYEEEE. The CDR3 coding sequence is TGTGCCAGCAGCCGTGGGGGGGTTCAGCCCCAGCATTTT. Protein sequence: CASSRGGVQPQHF.

The chain uses TRBV6-1 and TRBJ2-1, with 7 bases that match TRBD2. CDR3 length: 14 residues. Germline V gene lookup returns CDR1 MNHNS and CDR2 SASEGT. J lost 8 bases, V lost 5 bases, and 9 bases had no gene match. The CDR3 is CASSLGGELHEQFF. CDR3 coding DNA: TGTGCCAGCAGTTTGGGGGGGGAACTGCATGAGCAGTTCTTC.

V gene TRBV5-4 combines with J gene TRBJ1-1, with 10 bases that match TRBD1. Germline CDR1 SGHNT, CDR2 YYREEE (reference sequence). Trimming cost V 4 bases and J 4 bases; bases outside gene matches: 4. The CDR3 totals 14 residues. CDR3: CASSRDRGITEAFF. CDR3 bases: TGTGCCAGCAGCCGGGACAGGGGAATCACTGAAGCTTTCTTT.

This clonotype was seen ten or more times. This sequence joins TRBV2 and TRBJ2-1; 8 positions match TRBD2. The V and J ends lost 1 base and 7 bases, in that order; junction bases with no gene match: 6. Germline lookup yields CDR1 SNHLY and CDR2 FYNNEI. The CDR3 runs 15 residues. This CDR3 is CASSEVVSGENEQFF. In nucleotides, the CDR3 is TGTGCCAGCAGTGAAGTGGTTAGCGGGGAGAATGAGCAGTTCTTC.

A remark on this clonotype: Just one base apart from a much larger clone, this may be a read error. V gene TRBV20-1 combines with J gene TRBJ2-7; D might be TRBD2 (6 bases). This CDR3 spans 14 amino acids. Germline V gene sequence: CDR1 DFQATT, CDR2 SNEGSKA (reference sequence). V dropped 6 bases and J dropped 2 bases, with 17 bases sitting between them. CDR3 DNA sequence: TGCAGTGCGCGGACTAACGGGGTGACCTACGAGCAGTACTTC. Its protein is CSARTNGVTYEQYF.

This clonotype occurred many times. The rearrangement joins TRBV7-2 to TRBJ2-3; 7 bases fit TRBD2. From germline, CDR1 is SGHTA and CDR2 FQGNSA. Trimming at V came to 1 base and at J to 6 bases, leaving 7 bases not matched to a gene. The CDR3 is made up of 15 amino acids. The CDR3 DNA follows: TGTGCCAGCAGCTTAGGACTAGCCTCTACCGATACGCAGTATTTT. Translation: CASSLGLASTDTQYF.

This clonotype was observed at least ten times. The gene calls are TRBV13 and TRBJ2-5; D remains unclear. There are 11 residues in the CDR3. Trimming cost V 4 bases and J 5 bases, with 5 bases left between them. The germline V gene encodes CDR1 PRHDT and CDR2 FYEKMQ (reference sequence). CDR3 in DNA: TGTGCCAGCAGCTCCGTGGAGACCCAGTACTTC. Its translation is CASSSVETQYF.